The rows below give T cell receptor beta chains drawn from one sample of a study of CD8 T cells in ankylosing spondylitis. One entry per CDR3 protein, called by TCRdb with MiXCR from the 5' RACE reads. The sample has 150,000 or so distinct CDR3 sequences, approximately 32% seen once. The specimen was synovial fluid, either unsorted or a sorted T cell fraction (not recorded which). Receptors originate from a male donor with ankylosing spondylitis. Each CDR3 is given without its conserved first and last residue. Fields, in order: J gene, V gene, CDR3 protein.

J gene: TRBJ1-1; V gene: TRBV12-3/TRBV12-4; CDR3 protein: ASRLVTRPRVALNTEAF
J gene: TRBJ2-5; V gene: TRBV12-3/TRBV12-4; CDR3 protein: ASSSGQGNQETQY
J gene: TRBJ1-2; V gene: TRBV12-3/TRBV12-4; CDR3 protein: ASTPDPGQGNYGYT
J gene: TRBJ2-1; V gene: TRBV20-1; CDR3 protein: SARGGGWVNEQF
J gene: TRBJ1-5; V gene: TRBV5-1; CDR3 protein: ASSLDGRNQPQH
J gene: TRBJ2-1; V gene: TRBV14; CDR3 protein: ASSRGINEQF
J gene: TRBJ1-4; V gene: TRBV28; CDR3 protein: ASSVGGLEKLF
J gene: TRBJ2-3; V gene: TRBV5-1; CDR3 protein: ASSFGQVSTDTQY
J gene: TRBJ1-1; V gene: TRBV5-1; CDR3 protein: ASSTGGSTITEAF
J gene: TRBJ2-5; V gene: TRBV20-1; CDR3 protein: SARPGLAGGGETQY
J gene: TRBJ1-4; V gene: TRBV5-1; CDR3 protein: ASSFSTTNEKLF
J gene: TRBJ1-3; V gene: TRBV4-2; CDR3 protein: ASSQSPRGLGNTIY
J gene: TRBJ2-1; V gene: TRBV9; CDR3 protein: ASSVDVSGRANEQF
J gene: TRBJ2-2; V gene: TRBV20-1; CDR3 protein: SALTGVGELF
J gene: TRBJ2-2; V gene: TRBV4-2; CDR3 protein: ASSQDPGGNTGELF
J gene: TRBJ1-1; V gene: TRBV6-5; CDR3 protein: ASSYGGATDTEAF
J gene: TRBJ2-3; V gene: TRBV18; CDR3 protein: ASSPTSLEDTQY
J gene: TRBJ2-1; V gene: TRBV10-3; CDR3 protein: AISESAPNEQF
J gene: TRBJ1-3; V gene: TRBV7-9; CDR3 protein: ASSPVWQGARGNTIY
J gene: TRBJ2-2; V gene: TRBV12-3/TRBV12-4; CDR3 protein: ASRSGGTGELF
J gene: TRBJ2-1; V gene: TRBV29-1; CDR3 protein: SASTSSSYNEQF
J gene: TRBJ2-1; V gene: TRBV24-1; CDR3 protein: ATSDSDREQF
J gene: TRBJ2-5; V gene: TRBV7-2; CDR3 protein: ASSPLVETQY
J gene: TRBJ1-4; V gene: TRBV5-1; CDR3 protein: ASTAHGDEKLF
J gene: TRBJ1-5; V gene: TRBV28; CDR3 protein: ASSPGQGPAGQPQH
J gene: TRBJ2-4; V gene: TRBV7-9; CDR3 protein: ASSLVGRVDIQY
J gene: TRBJ1-1; V gene: TRBV30; CDR3 protein: AWRTGPNTEAF
J gene: TRBJ1-1; V gene: TRBV7-2; CDR3 protein: ASSLGLTEAF
J gene: TRBJ2-3; V gene: TRBV4-1; CDR3 protein: ASSHRDSREGDTQY
J gene: TRBJ1-2; V gene: TRBV11-2; CDR3 protein: ASSLGRAGYGYT
J gene: TRBJ2-7; V gene: TRBV5-1; CDR3 protein: ASSLAGAGSYYEQY
J gene: TRBJ1-4; V gene: TRBV28; CDR3 protein: ASSLPGDHEKLF
J gene: TRBJ2-2; V gene: TRBV23-1; CDR3 protein: ASSRPGTDNTGELF
J gene: TRBJ2-3; V gene: TRBV10-3; CDR3 protein: AIRDGQGWTDTQY
J gene: TRBJ2-7; V gene: TRBV20-1; CDR3 protein: SAREQTGFGGEQY
J gene: TRBJ2-2; V gene: TRBV11-3; CDR3 protein: ASSRNRDGELF
J gene: TRBJ1-6; V gene: TRBV20-1; CDR3 protein: SARERGRDSPLH
J gene: TRBJ1-2; V gene: TRBV29-1; CDR3 protein: SAQTDRGDGYT
J gene: TRBJ2-5; V gene: TRBV7-6; CDR3 protein: ASSKSIPGLADIFQETQY
J gene: TRBJ2-5; V gene: TRBV3-1; CDR3 protein: ASKDTGTGKETQY
J gene: TRBJ2-7; V gene: TRBV12-3/TRBV12-4; CDR3 protein: ASSHGTGNHEQY
J gene: TRBJ1-2; V gene: TRBV4-1; CDR3 protein: ASSQGTGVGNYGYT
J gene: TRBJ2-1; V gene: TRBV29-1; CDR3 protein: SVELVGRDNEQF
J gene: TRBJ2-1; V gene: TRBV5-5; CDR3 protein: ASSSQADSYNEQF
J gene: TRBJ1-5; V gene: TRBV7-6; CDR3 protein: ASSRRTGADQPQH
J gene: TRBJ1-2; V gene: TRBV5-1; CDR3 protein: ASSLSTGRYGYT
J gene: TRBJ2-1; V gene: TRBV11-1; CDR3 protein: ASTFAQGRYNEQF
J gene: TRBJ1-5; V gene: TRBV28; CDR3 protein: AIHAAGRGQPQH
J gene: TRBJ2-5; V gene: TRBV15; CDR3 protein: ATSGSGRRETQY